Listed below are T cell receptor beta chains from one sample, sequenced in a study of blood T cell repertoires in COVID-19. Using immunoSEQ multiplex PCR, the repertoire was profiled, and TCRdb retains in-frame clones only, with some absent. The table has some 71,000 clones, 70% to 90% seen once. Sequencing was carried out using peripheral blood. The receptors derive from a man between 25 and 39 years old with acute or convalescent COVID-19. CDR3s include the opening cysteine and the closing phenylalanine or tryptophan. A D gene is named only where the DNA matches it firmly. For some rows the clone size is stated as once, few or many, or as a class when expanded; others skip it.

TGTGCCAGTAGTATAGGAGACGGGGGATTTAGCTCCTACAATGAGCAGTTCTTC CASSIGDGGFSSYNEQFF - - TRBJ2-1 TRBV19
TGTGCCAGCAGCTTAGTTCGGACAACGGACAATCAGCCCCAGCATTTT CASSLVRTTDNQPQHF once - TRBJ1-5 TRBV7-8
TGTGCCAGCAGCTCCCCGTCTAGCGGGAAAAAAAACATTCAGTACTTC CASSSPSSGKKNIQYF - TRBD2 TRBJ2-4 TRBV27
TGTGCCAGCTCACCACGGGGCTCAGCTGAAGCTTTCTTT CASSPRGSAEAFF once - TRBJ1-1 TRBV18
TGTGCCAGCTCACCTCAGGGGACTAGGGGGTACAATGAGCAGTTCTTC CASSPQGTRGYNEQFF - TRBD2 TRBJ2-1 TRBV18
TGTGCCAACGGCGGGAGGCTAATTGAGCAGTTCTTC CANGGRLIEQFF - TRBD2 TRBJ2-1 TRBV2
TGTGCCTGGACAACGGGGTACCAAGCTTTCTTT CAWTTGYQAFF - - TRBJ1-1 TRBV30
TGCGCCAGCAGCTCCCAGGGGGCCACTGAAGCTTTCTTT CASSSQGATEAFF - TRBD1 TRBJ1-1 TRBV5-1
TGTGCCAGCAGCCTTAGAGACTCACGCGGCTACAATGAGCAGTTCTTC CASSLRDSRGYNEQFF - - TRBJ2-1 TRBV11-1
TGTGCCAGCAGCCAGACCGCGGCACAGGGGGCTGAAGCTTTCTTT CASSQTAAQGAEAFF - TRBD1 TRBJ1-1 TRBV4-2
TGCAGTGCTAGTCCCGGGGGGGGTCAGCCCCAGCATTTT CSASPGGGQPQHF - - TRBJ1-5 TRBV20-1
TGTGCCAGCAGCCCGGGACTGATCACAGATACGCAGTATTTT CASSPGLITDTQYF - - TRBJ2-3 TRBV27
TGTGCCAGCAGCCAAGACCTGACAGGGGTGTACACCGGGGAGCTGTTTTTT CASSQDLTGVYTGELFF - TRBD1 TRBJ2-2 TRBV14
TGTGCCAGCACCAGGCTAGCGGGGGTCGCGAACACCGGGGAGCTGTTTTTT CASTRLAGVANTGELFF - TRBD2 TRBJ2-2 TRBV4-2
TGCAGTGCTAGGGGGACAGATGAAGCTTTCTTT CSARGTDEAFF - TRBD1 TRBJ1-1 TRBV20-1
TGCGCCAGCAGTTTTACAGGGGAGTATGGCTACACCTTC CASSFTGEYGYTF - TRBD1 TRBJ1-2 TRBV10-2
TGTGCCAGCAGCCAAGGCCTAGCGGTAGAAACAGATACGCAGTATTTT CASSQGLAVETDTQYF - TRBD2 TRBJ2-3 TRBV4-2
TGCGCCAGCAGGGAGAGCTCCTATAATTCACCCCTCCACTTT CASRESSYNSPLHF - - TRBJ1-6 TRBV5-1
TGTGCCAGCAGCCCCAGGGGGCTTGGCTACACCTTC CASSPRGLGYTF - TRBD1 TRBJ1-2 TRBV3-1/TRBV3-2
TGTGCCAGCAGCTTATCTCTACAGAGATACTCTGGAAACACCATATATTTT CASSLSLQRYSGNTIYF - - TRBJ1-3 TRBV7-9
TGCGCCAGCAGCCCCGGGACACATACATCGGGAAACACCATATATTTT CASSPGTHTSGNTIYF - - TRBJ1-3 TRBV5-1
TGTGCCAGTGATGGACAGGGGAGTCAGCCCCAGCATTTT CASDGQGSQPQHF - TRBD1 TRBJ1-5 TRBV6-5
TGTGCCAGCAGCTTAGCCCCCGGGACAAGCAATTCACCCCTCCACTTT CASSLAPGTSNSPLHF few - TRBJ1-6 TRBV7-2
TGCGCCAGCTTCGAATATACAGGGGTGATCCCCACTGAAGCTTTCTTT CASFEYTGVIPTEAFF - TRBD1 TRBJ1-1 TRBV5-1
TGTGCCAGCAGCGGGAGGGACTCATACGAGCAGTACTTC CASSGRDSYEQYF - - TRBJ2-7 TRBV9
TGCAGTGCTAGAAGGGCGGGAGGGATGTTCTTC CSARRAGGMFF - TRBD2 TRBJ2-1 TRBV20-1
TGCGCCAGCAGCGCAGGGACAGGGTCTTATGGCGAAAAACTGTTTTTT CASSAGTGSYGEKLFF - TRBD1 TRBJ1-4 TRBV5-1
TGTGCCAGCTCACCACAACCCGGGACAAGTTTCTCACCTAACTATGGCTACACCTTC CASSPQPGTSFSPNYGYTF - - TRBJ1-2 TRBV18
TGTGCCAGTAGTCCGTCACAGTTCAATCAGCCCCAGCATTTT CASSPSQFNQPQHF - - TRBJ1-5 TRBV19
TGTGCCAGCAGCTTTTTTGACAGCCGAACCGATGGGCAGTACTTC CASSFFDSRTDGQYF - - TRBJ2-7 TRBV5-6
TGTGCCAGCAGCCCATCACGGGCCGGGGAGCTGTTTTTT CASSPSRAGELFF - - TRBJ2-2 TRBV7-3
TGTGCCAGCAGCTTTCAGAGGGACAGGCAAGGGGGTGGCTACACCTTC CASSFQRDRQGGGYTF - TRBD1 TRBJ1-2 TRBV11-2
TGTGCCAGCAGTCGGGACTATCTGTCCTACGAGCAGTACTTC CASSRDYLSYEQYF - TRBD2 TRBJ2-7 TRBV6-5
TGTGCCAGCTCACCAGTGACAGGAGACTCCTACGAGCAGTACTTC CASSPVTGDSYEQYF - - TRBJ2-7 TRBV18
TGTGCCAGCAGTATAGACGGGTACGAGCAGTACTTC CASSIDGYEQYF - - TRBJ2-7 TRBV27
TGCAGTGCTAGTCGGATTGCTCCGGGACTTCCCTCGTGGGGCAATCAGCCCCAGCATTTT CSASRIAPGLPSWGNQPQHF - - TRBJ1-5 TRBV20-1
TGTGCCAGCACTAGACAGCCGCTTATGAACACTGAAGCTTTCTTT CASTRQPLMNTEAFF - - TRBJ1-1 TRBV6-5
TGCGCCAGCAGCTTGCAGGCAGTATATGGCTACACCTTC CASSLQAVYGYTF few - TRBJ1-2 TRBV5-1
TGTGCCAGTAGCCAAGCAGGGAACAGGCCCCAGCATTTT CASSQAGNRPQHF - - TRBJ1-5 TRBV19
TGTGCCAGCACCGCGGGCAGGTACGAGCAGTACTTC CASTAGRYEQYF few - TRBJ2-7 TRBV12-3/TRBV12-4
TGTGCCAGCAGTTATCTAGCGGGAGGCGAGCAGTACTTC CASSYLAGGEQYF - TRBD2 TRBJ2-7 TRBV6-2/TRBV6-3
TGTGCCAGCAGCGCGTTACGGGGGGCAACTGAAGCTTTCTTT CASSALRGATEAFF - - TRBJ1-1 TRBV9
TGTGCTAGTGGTCCCCCCATTCTAGCGAACACCGGGGAGCTGTTTTTT CASGPPILANTGELFF - - TRBJ2-2 TRBV12-5
TGCGCCAGCAGCCAAGATCGAGGTCAGCCCCAGCATTTT CASSQDRGQPQHF - - TRBJ1-5 TRBV4-1
TGCGCCAGCAGCTTGGAACCCACAGGGGGTTGGTCCTACGAGCAGTACTTC CASSLEPTGGWSYEQYF - TRBD1 TRBJ2-7 TRBV5-1